These 11 T cell receptor beta chains came from one sample sequenced in a study of beta chain features in type 1 diabetes. The authors reverse transcribed all of the isolated RNA, so sequencing captured expressed TCRB transcripts. Clones were sequenced by immunoSEQ multiplex PCR, and TCRdb holds only the in-frame ones, with some missing. The sample contains 120,000 to 150,000 clones, about 51% of which appear only once. The sample consisted of Tregs from blood. Every receptor here comes from a man aged 18 to 35 in good health.

This clone was detected a few times. The gene calls are TRBV30 and TRBJ1-2; TRBD1 might be the D (5 bases). Germline assignment: CDR1 GTSNPN and CDR2 SVGIG (reference sequence). Trimming removed 3 bases from V and 13 bases from J, with 24 bases in between. CDR3 length: 14 residues. This CDR3 is CAWSIPRGPGGGTF. The CDR3 DNA reads TGTGCCTGGAGCATCCCCCGTGGCCCGGGCGGGGGCACCTTC.

The chain links TRBV28 to TRBJ1-6; 7 bases line up with TRBD1. The V gene end was trimmed by 3 bases and the J gene end by 7 bases; junction bases not matched to a gene: 3. CDR3 length: 14 residues. The germline V gene encodes CDR1 MDHEN and CDR2 SYDVKM. As DNA, the CDR3 is TGTGCCAGCAGTTTCGGACAGGTCAATTCACCCCTCCACTTT. Translated: CASSFGQVNSPLHF.

This rearrangement joins TRBV18 to TRBJ2-1; 8 bases line up with TRBD2. Germline CDR1 reads KGHSH; CDR2 reads LQKENI. CDR3 size: 17 residues. V dropped 1 base and J dropped 4; count of bases not matched to a gene: 9. The CDR3, as DNA: TGTGCCAGCTCACCACGTCACTGGCGGGGGGAGTACAATGAGCAGTTCTTC. It is translated as CASSPRHWRGEYNEQFF.

The chain is built from TRBV4-1 and TRBJ1-2; 7 nucleotides line up with TRBD1. The ends lost 4 bases at V and 4 bases at J; junction bases unmatched: 3. CDR1 is MGHRA and CDR2 is YSYEKL in the germline V gene. The CDR3 contains 13 residues. CDR3 amino acids: CASSRRTGYGYTF. CDR3 coding DNA: TGCGCCAGCAGCCGGCGGACAGGCTATGGCTACACCTTC.

The DNA for the CDR3 is TGTGCCAGCAGCTTAGGGCTAGCGGGAGGAGGGGCAGATACGCAGTATTTT. Amino acid sequence: CASSLGLAGGGADTQYF. The chain carries TRBV7-2 and TRBJ2-3; 11 bases line up with TRBD2. CDR1 and CDR2 (germline): SGHTA, FQGNSA. The CDR3 runs 17 residues. Trimming cost V 1 base and J 4 bases; bases outside gene matches: 7.

This clone came up a few times. The chain joins TRBV21-1 to TRBJ1-4. TRBV21-1 is a recognized pseudogene. The CDR3 consists of 14 residues. In DNA, the CDR3 is TGTGCCAGCAGCCTACGGGGGGGAGATGAAAAACTGTTTTTT. Protein product: CASSLRGGDEKLFF.

The chain couples TRBV4-3 to TRBJ2-5, with 8 bases that match TRBD1. The J call may be wrong; the DNA end is better matched by TRBJ2-7. In germline, CDR1 is LGHNA, CDR2 YSLEER. The CDR3 covers 13 residues. CDR3 sequence (DNA): TGCGCCAGCAGCCAGACAGGGGCCCACGAGCAGTACTTC. As protein: CASSQTGAHEQYF.

This clone was seen only a few times. The rearrangement uses TRBV5-1 and TRBJ1-6; TRBD1 aligns across 8 bases. The junction had 12 bases not matched to a gene; V was cut back by 9 bases and J by 10 bases. Germline CDR1 and CDR2: SGHRS and YFSETQ. This CDR3 comprises 14 residues. The DNA of the CDR3 is TGCGCCACGTCGACAGGGGTGGAGGGGTCACCCCTCCACTTT. Its protein product is CATSTGVEGSPLHF.

This clone was observed a few times. J is TRBJ2-2 and V is TRBV19; 8 bases fit TRBD1. Germline CDR1 LNHDA, CDR2 SQIVND (reference sequence). V gave up 8 bases and J gave up 4 bases; unmatched junction bases: 3. CDR3 length equals 13 residues. CDR3 in DNA: TGTGCCAGTGGAGGACAGGGCACCGGGGAGCTGTTTTTT. This translates into CASGGQGTGELFF. Variable domain in full (rest from reference TRBV19 and TRBJ2-2): DGGITQSPKYLFRKEGQNVTLSCEQNLNHDAMYWYRQDPGQGLRLIYYSQIVNDFQKGDIAEGYSVSREKKESFPLTVTSAQKNPTAFYLCASGGQGTGELFFGEGSRLTVL.

This clone was detected a few times. The chain recombines TRBV5-4 with TRBJ1-2; TRBD1 might be the D (5 bases). The V and J ends lost 2 bases and 2 bases respectively, with 13 bases between them. CDR3 size: 15 residues. Germline V lookup: CDR1 SGHNT, CDR2 YYREEE (reference sequence). CDR3 residues: CASSLGGTANYGYTF. For the CDR3, the DNA is TGTGCCAGCAGCTTAGGCGGGACGGCAAACTATGGCTACACCTTC.

This clone has more than one count but fewer than ten. The chain is built from TRBV7-2 and TRBJ1-2; the D is unclear. In germline, CDR1 is SGHTA, CDR2 FQGNSA. There are 12 residues in the CDR3. V was trimmed by 1 base and J by 5 bases, leaving 5 bases between them. The CDR3 bases are TGTGCCAGCAGCTTAGTACGGTATGGCTACACCTTC. Encoded protein: CASSLVRYGYTF.